This TCR beta chain was found in a study of response to subunit inactivated influenza vaccine. The J segment lost 5 bases and the V segment lost 7 bases, leaving 10 bases of the junction unmatched. CDR1 is MNHNS, CDR2 SASEGT, per germline. This CDR3 spans 14 amino acids. TCRdb ran MiXCR on the RT-PCR reads and lists one entry per CDR3 protein. In the table there are more than 450,000 distinct CDR3 sequences, around 10% of which are singletons. The same data also went into a second study, on T cells expressing NK-cell markers. That source reports: In generating TCR beta cDNA, 5'RACE template switching with UMIs was used.

V usage is TRBV6-1 and J usage is TRBJ1-1, with TRBD1 matching 7 bases. The clonotype originates from a man in his fifties who received an inactivated influenza vaccine. This sample comprised PBMCs from blood, obtained on the day of vaccination. CDR3 region: CASTEGQSWTEAFF. CDR3 nucleotides: TGTGCCAGCACCGAGGGACAGAGTTGGACTGAAGCTTTCTTT.